This entry lists 20 T cell receptor beta chains sequenced from one sample in a study of T cells in Graves' hyperthyroidism and ophthalmopathy. The source material, RNA transcripts, was used to amplify TCR beta CDR3 regions. HTBI primers were used for first-round RT-PCR of the TCR CDR3. TCRdb passed the multiplex PCR reads through MiXCR, listing each CDR3 protein once. The sample holds about 500,000 distinct CDR3 sequences, approximately 16% seen once. Specimen: blood. The origin of the receptors is a woman between 25 and 40 years old with Graves' ophthalmopathy.

The V gene is TRBV2, the J gene TRBJ1-5; 7 nucleotides match TRBD1. Germline CDR1 SNHLY, CDR2 FYNNEI. V gave up 3 bases and J gave up 0 bases; unmatched junction bases: 5. The CDR3 has 16 amino acids. CDR3 in amino acids: CASSEGGQLSNQPQHF. CDR3 coding DNA: TGTGCCAGCAGTGAGGGGGGACAGCTTAGCAATCAGCCCCAGCATTTT.

This clonotype showed up many times. This chain connects TRBV3-1 to TRBJ1-5; D gene ambiguous. Germline V gives CDR1 LGHDT, CDR2 YNNKEL (reference sequence). Trimming cost V 1 base and J 6 bases, with 7 bases left between them. The CDR3 runs to 13 residues. CDR3 in DNA: TGTGCCAGCAGCCAAGTCTCGGGTCAGCCCCAGCATTTT. Translating gives CASSQVSGQPQHF.

This chain links TRBV20-1 with TRBJ2-7; the match to TRBD2 covers 15 bases. J gave up 6 bases and V 5 bases, and 5 bases lay outside the gene matches. Germline lookup yields CDR1 DFQATT and CDR2 SNEGSKA (reference sequence). This CDR3 has 14 amino acids. As DNA, the CDR3 is TGCAGTGCTCCTCCGGGACTAGCGGGAGGCGAGCAGTACTTC. It yields the protein CSAPPGLAGGEQYF.

This clonotype was seen a handful of times. The V and J genes are TRBV7-8 and TRBJ2-7; D is tentatively TRBD1 or TRBD2 (5 bases each). CDR1 is SGHVS, CDR2 FQNEAQ, per germline. Trimming pared 5 bases from V and 1 base from J, leaving 18 bases between. The length of the CDR3 is 16 residues. CDR3 loop: CASSEYPGALSYEQYF. As DNA, the CDR3 is TGTGCCAGCAGCGAATACCCCGGGGCCTTGTCCTACGAGCAGTACTTC.

This clonotype was counted only a few times. The J gene is TRBJ2-1, the V gene TRBV6-2 or TRBV6-3; D unclear. Germline CDR1 reads MNHEY; CDR2 reads SVGEGT. The length of the CDR3 is 14 residues. V was clipped by 2 bases and J by 12 bases, with 17 bases between them. The CDR3 DNA follows: TGTGCCAGCAGTTACGTGCGCGGTGGGTTGGGGCAGTTCTTC. The encoded protein is CASSYVRGGLGQFF.

Concerning this clonotype: A much larger clone lies one base from this, so it may be a read error. This sequence joins TRBV2 and TRBJ2-5, with 7 bases lining up with TRBD1. Germline V gene data show CDR1 as SNHLY and CDR2 as FYNNEI. CDR3 length equals 13 residues. The CDR3 spells CASNYRGREIQYF. CDR3 nucleotides: TGTGCCAGCAATTACAGGGGACGAGAGATCCAGTACTTC.

This clonotype was recorded at least ten times. The genes are TRBV3-1 and TRBJ1-1; a possible D gene is TRBD1 (5 bases). The ends were cut back, 4 bases at V and 11 bases at J, with 17 bases in the middle. Germline V gives CDR1 LGHDT, CDR2 YNNKEL (reference sequence). CDR3 length: 13 residues. This CDR3 is CASSPKTGLRAFF. Here the CDR3 DNA reads TGTGCCAGCAGCCCAAAAACAGGATTACGGGCTTTCTTT.

This clonotype was seen only a few times. The V call is TRBV13, the J call TRBJ2-1, with a possible D match to TRBD2 (6 bases). This CDR3 is built from 14 residues. Trimming pared 5 bases from V and 5 bases from J, leaving 13 bases between. Germline-derived CDR1 and CDR2 are PRHDT and FYEKMQ (reference sequence). For the CDR3, the DNA is TGTGCCAGCAGCCCCCACTGGGGGGACAATGAGCAGTTCTTC. This encodes CASSPHWGDNEQFF.

There are many counts of this clonotype. The chain carries TRBV6-2 or TRBV6-3 and TRBJ2-6; D ambiguous. The CDR3 contains 16 residues. V gave up 7 bases and J gave up 0 bases, with 13 bases separating them. Germline V CDR1 and CDR2: MNHEY, SVGEGT. The CDR3 sequence is CASTPSPVSGANVLTF. The CDR3 DNA reads TGTGCCAGCACCCCGAGTCCCGTCTCTGGGGCCAACGTCCTGACTTTC.

This clonotype was picked up a small number of times. The chain combines TRBV14 with TRBJ2-1; 10 bases map to TRBD1. From germline, CDR1 is SGHDN and CDR2 FVKESK. CDR3 length equals 16 residues. Trimming at V came to 4 bases and at J to 4 bases, leaving 7 bases not matched to a gene. The CDR3 DNA reads as TGTGCCAGCAGCCCCTATGACAGGGGGCCTTACAATGAGCAGTTCTTC. Protein: CASSPYDRGPYNEQFF.

A few counts support this clonotype. The V call is TRBV4-3, the J call TRBJ1-5, with TRBD1 as a possible D gene (6 bases). This CDR3 contains 15 residues. The V end was cut by 0 bases, the J end by 6 bases, with 12 bases between. Germline V gene data show CDR1 as LGHNA and CDR2 as YSLEER. The DNA of the CDR3 is TGCGCCAGCAGCCAAGATGGGGGCAGGGGTCAGCCCCAGCATTTT. It specifies CASSQDGGRGQPQHF.

This sequence joins TRBV20-1 and TRBJ2-7, with D perhaps matching TRBD1 (5 bases). This CDR3 is 16 amino acids long. The germline gives CDR1 DFQATT, CDR2 SNEGSKA (reference sequence). Between the trimmed V and J ends, which lost 2 bases and 3 bases, there was a span of 20 bases. In DNA, the CDR3 is TGCAGTGCTAGACTTTCCGGTCAGGGTTTAGGCTACGAGCAGTACTTC. Translation: CSARLSGQGLGYEQYF.

This sequence joins TRBV30 and TRBJ1-1, with 7 nucleotides matching TRBD1. The germline gives CDR1 GTSNPN, CDR2 SVGIG (reference sequence). Trimming took 0 bases from V and 1 from J; bases not matched to a gene: 8. This CDR3 is built from 16 residues. The DNA of the CDR3 is TGTGCCTGGAGTGTTTTCTCAGGGACAGCGAACACTGAAGCTTTCTTT. Protein: CAWSVFSGTANTEAFF.

This clonotype has a handful of counts. The chain joins TRBV19 to TRBJ2-1; a possible D gene is TRBD2 (6 bases). The CDR3 length is 14 residues. The germline V and J ends were trimmed by 5 bases and 6 bases, with 14 bases remaining between them. Germline CDR1 is LNHDA and CDR2 is SQIVND (reference sequence). CDR3 nucleotide sequence: TGTGCCAGTAGTCTTCGACTAGGGGCCAATGAGCAGTTCTTC. This sequence encodes CASSLRLGANEQFF.

The chain is built from TRBV18 and TRBJ2-2, with a possible D match to TRBD1 (6 bases). Trimming cost V 3 bases and J 3 bases, with 14 bases left between them. The CDR3 sequence is 16 residues long. Germline CDR1 is KGHSH and CDR2 is LQKENI. The CDR3: CASSPGKQGHTGELFF. In DNA form, the CDR3 reads TGTGCCAGCTCACCCGGGAAACAGGGACACACCGGGGAGCTGTTTTTT.

This clonotype has more than one count but fewer than ten. The J gene is TRBJ1-3, the V gene TRBV12-3 or TRBV12-4; weak D call: TRBD1 (5 bases). The CDR3 covers 14 residues. The V end lost 6 bases, the J end lost 0 bases, and 9 bases lay between the germline ends. The CDR3: CASRYQGSGNTIYF. The CDR3, as DNA: TGTGCCAGCAGATATCAGGGCTCTGGAAACACCATATATTTT.

Ten or more counts support this clonotype. The chain uses TRBV28 and TRBJ2-7; D is ambiguous. V was cut by 5 bases and J by 0 bases, with 8 bases left in between. The CDR3 spans 13 residues. The germline V gene encodes CDR1 MDHEN and CDR2 SYDVKM. DNA of the CDR3: TGTGCCAGCAGTGATCCGGACTCCTACGAGCAGTACTTC. It translates to CASSDPDSYEQYF.

This clonotype was counted only a few times. This chain connects TRBV28 to TRBJ1-2; the match to TRBD1 covers 7 bases. The CDR3 totals 14 residues. Germline V gives CDR1 MDHEN, CDR2 SYDVKM. J gave up 5 bases and V 7 bases, and 10 bases lay outside the gene matches. The CDR3 bases are TGTGCCAGCAACCCTAGGGGGCTTGGATATGGCTACACCTTC. It specifies CASNPRGLGYGYTF.

This clonotype appeared a few times. This CDR3 reads CASSTLLGTYSNQPQHF. CDR3 in DNA: TGTGCCAGCAGCACCCTACTCGGGACATATAGCAATCAGCCCCAGCATTTT. V and J are TRBV5-8 and TRBJ1-5; D perhaps matches TRBD1 (6 bases). Between the trimmed V and J ends, which lost 4 bases and 0 bases, there was a span of 17 bases. Germline V gene lookup returns CDR1 SGHTS and CDR2 YDEGEE. This CDR3 is built from 17 residues.

CDR3 nucleotide sequence: TGTGCCAGCAGTACAGGCACCGGGGAGCTGTTTTTT. Residues: CASSTGTGELFF. The rearrangement uses TRBV2 and TRBJ2-2, with D possibly matching TRBD1 (5 bases). CDR1 and CDR2 (germline): SNHLY, FYNNEI. The CDR3 runs to 12 residues. With 5 bases removed from V and 4 bases from J, the gap between germline ends came to 5 bases. The whole variable domain, remainder taken from reference TRBV2 and TRBJ2-2, is EPEVTQTPSHQVTQMGQEVILRCVPISNHLYFYWYRQILGQKVEFLVSFYNNEISEKSEIFDDQFSVERPDGSNFTLKIRSTKLEDSAMYFCASSTGTGELFFGEGSRLTVL.